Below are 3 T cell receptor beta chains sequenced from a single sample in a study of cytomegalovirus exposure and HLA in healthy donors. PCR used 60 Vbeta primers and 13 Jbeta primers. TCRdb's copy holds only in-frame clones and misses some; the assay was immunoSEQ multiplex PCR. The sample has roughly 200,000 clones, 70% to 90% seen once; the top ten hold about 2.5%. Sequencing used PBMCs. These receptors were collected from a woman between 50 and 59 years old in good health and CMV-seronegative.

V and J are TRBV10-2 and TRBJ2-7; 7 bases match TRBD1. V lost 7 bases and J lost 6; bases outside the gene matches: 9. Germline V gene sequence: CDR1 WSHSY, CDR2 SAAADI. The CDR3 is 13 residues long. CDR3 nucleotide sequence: TGCGCCAGCATAGGGGGCTCCTCAGGCGAGCAGTACTTC. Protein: CASIGGSSGEQYF.

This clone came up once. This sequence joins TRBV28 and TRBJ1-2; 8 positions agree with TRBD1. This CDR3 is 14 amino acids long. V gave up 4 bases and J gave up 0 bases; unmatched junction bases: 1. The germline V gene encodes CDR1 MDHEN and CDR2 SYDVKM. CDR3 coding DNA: TGTGCCAGCAGTTCGGGACAGGCTAACTATGGCTACACCTTC. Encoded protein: CASSSGQANYGYTF.

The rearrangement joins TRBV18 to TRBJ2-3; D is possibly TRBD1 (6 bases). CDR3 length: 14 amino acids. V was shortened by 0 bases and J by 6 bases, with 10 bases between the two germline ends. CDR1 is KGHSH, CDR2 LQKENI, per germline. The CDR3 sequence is CASSPPFQGDTQYF. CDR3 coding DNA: TGTGCCAGCTCACCACCCTTTCAGGGGGATACGCAGTATTTT.